This T cell receptor beta chain was identified in a study of human T cells and chemical hapten exposure. One entry per CDR3 protein, called by TCRdb with MiXCR from the RACE reads. Of around 380,000 distinct CDR3 sequences in the sample, around 5.5% were seen once. This CDR3 has 17 amino acids. The junction had 6 bases not matched to a gene; V was cut back by 1 base and J by 0 bases. The germline V gene has CDR1 SGHRS and CDR2 YFSETQ. Time point here: pre-sensitization, week 0. The treatment denotes: therapeutic diphenylcyclopropenone sensitization with weekly scalp DPC. This clonotype was sampled from a woman aged 18-29 years with alopecia areata. Some clones in this sample may be carry-over from other donors' samples. J is TRBJ1-3 and V is TRBV5-1; 8 positions agree with TRBD1. The sequences come from whole blood, collected in connection with sensitization to the hapten diphenylcyclopropenone (DPC). Here the CDR3 reads CASSLNAGGHSGNTIYF. CDR3 coding DNA: TGCGCCAGCAGCTTGAATGCAGGGGGCCACTCTGGAAACACCATATATTTT. Using reference TRBV5-1 and TRBJ1-3 for the parts outside the CDR3, the full variable domain is KAGVTQTPRYLIKTRGQQVTLSCSPISGHRSVSWYQQTPGQGLQFLFEYFSETQRNKGNFPGRFSGRQFSNSRSEMNVSTLELGDSALYLCASSLNAGGHSGNTIYFGEGSWLTVV.